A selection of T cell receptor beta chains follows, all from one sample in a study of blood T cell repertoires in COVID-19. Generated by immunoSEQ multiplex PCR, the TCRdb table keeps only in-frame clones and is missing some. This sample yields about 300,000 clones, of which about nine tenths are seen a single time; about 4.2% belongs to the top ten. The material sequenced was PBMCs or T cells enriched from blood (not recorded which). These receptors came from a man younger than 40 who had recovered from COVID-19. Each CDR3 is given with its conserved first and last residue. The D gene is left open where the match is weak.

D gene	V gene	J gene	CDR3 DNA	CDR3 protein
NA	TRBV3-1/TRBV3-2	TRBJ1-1	TGTGCCAGCAGTCCTAGTGTTGGAGGCACTGAAGCTTTCTTT	CASSPSVGGTEAFF
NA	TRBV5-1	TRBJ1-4	TGCGCCAGCAGCTTTTTACTCGATGAAAAACTGTTTTTT	CASSFLLDEKLFF
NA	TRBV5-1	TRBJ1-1	TGCGCCAGCAGCTTGAACAGCCAGAACACTGAAGCTTTCTTT	CASSLNSQNTEAFF
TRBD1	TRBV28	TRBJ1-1	TGTGCCAGCAGTTTTCAGGGGGGAACTGAAGCTTTCTTT	CASSFQGGTEAFF
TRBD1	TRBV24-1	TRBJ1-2	TGTGCCACCAGCCACAGGGGCAGGGGCTACACCTTC	CATSHRGRGYTF
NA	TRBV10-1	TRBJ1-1	TGCGCCAGCAGCCCGGGGGGCCTTGGGAACACTGAAGCTTTCTTT	CASSPGGLGNTEAFF
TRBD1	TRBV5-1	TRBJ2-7	TGCGCCAGCAGCCCAGACAGGGTCGGCTACGAGCAGTACTTC	CASSPDRVGYEQYF
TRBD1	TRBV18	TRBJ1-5	TGTGCCAGCTCAGACACAGGGGCTTGGCAGCCCCAGCATTTT	CASSDTGAWQPQHF
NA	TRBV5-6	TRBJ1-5	TGTGCCAGTAGCCAACAGGGAAACAATCAGCCCCAGCATTTT	CASSQQGNNQPQHF
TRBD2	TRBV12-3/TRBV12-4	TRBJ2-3	TGTGCCAGCAGTTTGGGACTAGGCGATACGCAGTATTTT	CASSLGLGDTQYF
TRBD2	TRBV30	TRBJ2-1	TGTGCCTGGTCAAGCGGGGGACGCTACAATGAGCAGTTCTTC	CAWSSGGRYNEQFF
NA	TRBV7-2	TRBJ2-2	TGTGCCAGCAGCCGGCAGGGATTCACCGGGGAGCTGTTTTTT	CASSRQGFTGELFF
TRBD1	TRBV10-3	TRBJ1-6	TGTGCCATCAGTGAGTTGGACAGGCAATATAATTCACCCCTCCACTTT	CAISELDRQYNSPLHF
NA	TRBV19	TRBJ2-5	TGTGCCAGTAGTATTCGGATCTTCTCCGGGGGAGAGACCCAGTACTTC	CASSIRIFSGGETQYF
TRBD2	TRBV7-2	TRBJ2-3	TGTGCCAGCAGCTCCCCGGGACTAGCGGGGGGCACAGATACGCAGTATTTT	CASSSPGLAGGTDTQYF
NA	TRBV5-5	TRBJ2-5	TGTGCCAGCAGCTTGTTGATGGGGGCGGGCGAGACCCAGTACTTC	CASSLLMGAGETQYF
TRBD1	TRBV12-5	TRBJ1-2	TGTGCTAGTGGTTTTTCCTATCTGGACAGGGACTATGGCTACACCTTC	CASGFSYLDRDYGYTF
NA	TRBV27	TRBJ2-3	TGTGCCAGCAGTACAGGGGATACGCAGTATTTT	CASSTGDTQYF